This TCR beta chain originates from a study of blood T cell repertoires in COVID-19. The junction had 2 bases not matched to a gene; V was cut back by 4 bases and J by 3 bases. This CDR3 has 15 amino acids. The germline gives CDR1 KGHDR, CDR2 SFDVKD. Authors' data handling: Amplification of reference gene primers provided the estimated nucleated cell counts. The assay was immunoSEQ multiplex PCR, and TCRdb's table has in-frame clones only and misses some. The V and J calls and clone size come from that table; D and trimming were worked out from the DNA. The sample carries about 200,000 clones, around 84% recorded once.

Material for sequencing was peripheral blood. The chain carries TRBV24-1 and TRBJ2-1; 10 bases fit TRBD2. This receptor was identified in a human donor in a cohort sampled during active COVID-19. As DNA, the CDR3 is TGTGCCACCAGTGAGACTAGCGGGTACTACAATGAGCAGTTCTTC. Its protein is CATSETSGYYNEQFF.